These 25 T cell receptor beta chains were sequenced from one sample in a study of cytomegalovirus exposure and HLA in healthy donors (dated by TCRdb to 2015 to 2018). The library was made by the immunoSEQ multiplex PCR assay. The multiplex PCR relied on a mix of 60 forward primers for TCR Vbeta segments and 13 reverse primers for TCR Jbeta segments. Held by TCRdb, this immuneACCESS table contains in-frame sequences only and omits some clones. Under half of the omission traces to an unresolved V gene where checked; the cause of the rest is unknown. This sample lists about 170,000 clones; roughly 80% were detected once. Jointly, the top ten make up less than 2.5% of the sample. The sequenced sample was PBMCs. The receptors originated from a male donor in good health and CMV-seronegative.

The chain has TRBV6-5 and TRBJ1-5, with 8 bases identical to TRBD1. The germline CDR1 and CDR2 sequences are MNHEY and SVGAGI. V shed 6 bases, J shed 1 base, and the junction held 2 bases outside the gene matches. CDR3 length equals 14 residues. The chain's CDR3 is CASSRTGSNQPQHF. The CDR3 DNA sequence: TGTGCCAGCAGCAGGACAGGGAGCAATCAGCCCCAGCATTTT.

The V gene is TRBV11-2, the J gene TRBJ1-6, with 7 bases fitting TRBD1. The V segment lost 0 bases and the J segment 19 bases; nucleotides outside the gene matches: 12. This CDR3 has 14 amino acids. The germline CDR1 and CDR2 sequences are SGHAT and FQNNGV. CDR3 amino acids: CASSLDTAGTDAHF. CDR3 in DNA: TGTGCCAGCAGCTTAGATACCGCCGGGACAGATGCACACTTT.

V is TRBV5-1 and J is TRBJ1-4; 9 nucleotides match TRBD1. The junction had 7 bases not matched to a gene; V was cut back by 2 bases and J by 8 bases. Germline CDR1 reads SGHRS; CDR2 reads YFSETQ. The CDR3 sequence is 15 residues long. Here the CDR3 reads CASSLQGALGEKLFF. Here the CDR3 DNA reads TGCGCCAGCAGCTTACAGGGGGCGTTGGGGGAAAAACTGTTTTTT.

The table lists this clone with many counts. This chain joins TRBV5-1 and TRBJ1-1; maybe TRBD1 (5 bases). There are 14 residues in the CDR3. V lost 5 bases and J lost 3, with 14 bases in between. Germline values: CDR1 SGHRS, CDR2 YFSETQ. The CDR3 sequence is CASSTRGGYTEAFF. The CDR3 DNA reads TGCGCCAGCAGTACGAGGGGAGGGTACACTGAAGCTTTCTTT. Drawing the rest from reference TRBV5-1 and TRBJ1-1, the complete variable domain is KAGVTQTPRYLIKTRGQQVTLSCSPISGHRSVSWYQQTPGQGLQFLFEYFSETQRNKGNFPGRFSGRQFSNSRSEMNVSTLELGDSALYLCASSTRGGYTEAFFGQGTRLTVV.

V is TRBV6-1 and J is TRBJ2-7, with 8 bases lining up with TRBD1. CDR1 and CDR2 from the germline V gene are MNHNS and SASEGT. The J segment lost 4 bases and the V segment lost 3 bases, leaving 2 bases of the junction unmatched. This CDR3 is built from 13 residues. CDR3 sequence: CASSEDRDYEQYF. CDR3 nucleotides: TGTGCCAGCAGTGAGGACAGGGATTACGAGCAGTACTTC.

In this sample, this clone turned up once. The rearrangement links TRBV11-3 to TRBJ2-4; 7 bases agree with TRBD1. The CDR3 is 15 amino acids. Germline lookup yields CDR1 SGHNT and CDR2 YENEEA. Trimming at V came to 5 bases and at J to 4 bases, leaving 8 bases not matched to a gene. The CDR3 DNA reads as TGTGCCAGCAGCCCTGGACAGGCTGGAAAAAACATTCAGTACTTC. Amino acid sequence: CASSPGQAGKNIQYF.

This chain joins TRBV6-4 and TRBJ1-2; 9 bases align to TRBD1. The trim removed 5 bases at V and 5 bases at J, leaving 6 bases unmatched. The CDR3 is 14 residues long. The germline gives CDR1 MRHNA, CDR2 SNTAGT. CDR3 sequence (DNA): TGTGCCAGCAGTCCGACAGGGGGACAGTATGGCTACACCTTC. Encoded protein: CASSPTGGQYGYTF.

The gene calls are TRBV6-5 and TRBJ1-1; D is undetermined. Germline assignment: CDR1 MNHEY and CDR2 SVGAGI. CDR3 length equals 16 residues. With 2 bases removed from V and 1 base from J, the gap between germline ends came to 14 bases. As DNA, the CDR3 is TGTGCCAGCAGTTACATATCCGTAGCCGGGAACACTGAAGCTTTCTTT. Protein: CASSYISVAGNTEAFF.

This CDR3 is CASRGRAEQFF. The CDR3, as DNA: TGTGCCAGTAGGGGGCGCGCGGAGCAGTTCTTC. J is TRBJ2-1 and V is TRBV19, with TRBD1 as a possible D gene (5 bases). This CDR3 comprises 11 residues. V was shortened by 6 bases and J by 10 bases, with 10 bases between the two germline ends. The germline CDR1 and CDR2 sequences are LNHDA and SQIVND (reference sequence).

This clone was detected only a few times. V and J are TRBV7-8 and TRBJ1-1, with a weak D call TRBD1 (6 bases). The germline V and J ends were trimmed by 0 bases and 4 bases, with 9 bases remaining between them. Per germline, CDR1 SGHVS and CDR2 FQNEAQ. This CDR3 comprises 14 residues. As DNA, the CDR3 is TGTGCCAGCAGCTTAGCGGTGGGGGCCACTGAAGCTTTCTTT. Translating gives CASSLAVGATEAFF.

J is TRBJ2-2 and V is TRBV27; possible D gene TRBD2, 6 bases. The germline V gene encodes CDR1 MNHEY and CDR2 SMNVEV (reference sequence). The CDR3 extends over 16 amino acids. Trimming stripped 6 bases from V and 6 bases from J, with 20 bases between. Here the CDR3 reads CASRGGAGYGSGELFF. The DNA of the CDR3 is TGTGCCAGCAGGGGAGGTGCGGGCTACGGTTCCGGGGAGCTGTTTTTT.

The CDR3 protein is CASSLGGGELLSPLHF. The CDR3 DNA reads as TGTGCCAGCAGCTTAGGTGGAGGGGAACTTCTTTCACCCCTCCACTTT. V usage is TRBV7-6 and J usage is TRBJ1-6, with TRBD1 as a possible D gene (5 bases). V shed 1 base and J shed 9 bases, with 16 bases lying between them. There are 16 residues in the CDR3. Germline values: CDR1 SGHVS, CDR2 FNYEAQ.

This clone has only a few counts. The chain recombines TRBV6-5 with TRBJ1-6; D uncertain. Germline CDR1 is MNHEY and CDR2 is SVGAGI. This CDR3 spans 14 amino acids. The V end lost 6 bases, the J end lost 6 bases, and 12 bases lay between the germline ends. The CDR3 region is CASSGEAGNSPLHF. The CDR3 DNA is TGTGCCAGCAGCGGGGAGGCAGGTAATTCACCCCTCCACTTT.

The chain recombines TRBV2 with TRBJ2-1; TRBD1 matches at 7 bases. CDR1 is SNHLY and CDR2 is FYNNEI in the germline V gene. V dropped 11 bases and J dropped 0; count of bases not matched to a gene: 7. This CDR3 spans 14 amino acids. CDR3 residues: CAVKHRGSYNEQFF. Here the CDR3 DNA reads TGTGCCGTCAAGCACAGGGGCTCCTACAATGAGCAGTTCTTC.

This clone is a singleton in its sample. V gene TRBV25-1 combines with J gene TRBJ1-2; possible D gene TRBD1, 6 bases. The CDR3 loop spans 12 amino acids. Per the germline V gene, CDR1 is MGHDK and CDR2 is SYGVNS. The ends were cut back, 4 bases at V and 4 bases at J, with 7 bases in the middle. The CDR3 DNA is TGTGCCAGCAGTGCAGGGGTCTATGGCTACACCTTC. Its protein product is CASSAGVYGYTF.

The chain links TRBV7-9 to TRBJ2-5; 8 bases match TRBD1. CDR3 length: 17 amino acids. Per germline, CDR1 SEHNR and CDR2 FQNEAQ (reference sequence). The ends lost 3 bases at V and 2 bases at J; junction bases unmatched: 11. In DNA, the CDR3 is TGTGCCAGCAGCTTTTCCCCCCAGGGGGCCGGTCAAGAGACCCAGTACTTC. Translation: CASSFSPQGAGQETQYF.

V and J are TRBV9 and TRBJ1-1; 7 bases fit TRBD1. Germline CDR1 is SGDLS and CDR2 is YYNGEE. V trimming: 0 bases; J trimming: 7 bases; junction bases outside the gene matches: 3. This CDR3 spans 13 amino acids. This CDR3 reads CASSVDNRGEAFF. CDR3 DNA: TGTGCCAGCAGCGTAGATAACAGGGGTGAAGCTTTCTTT.

The chain has TRBV7-4 and TRBJ1-1; D is unresolved. The CDR3 has 15 amino acids. V was pared by 1 base and J by 0 bases, with 9 bases between. Per germline, CDR1 SGHVT and CDR2 SQSDAQ. The chain's CDR3 is CASSLGTAMNTEAFF. The CDR3 DNA follows: TGTGCCAGCAGCTTAGGAACAGCCATGAACACTGAAGCTTTCTTT.

The sample holds a few counts of this clone. The CDR3 DNA is TGTGCCAGCAGTGAGGACCAGGGCATCGAGGAAAAACTGTTTTTT. It specifies CASSEDQGIEEKLFF. V and J are TRBV25-1 and TRBJ1-4, with a possible D match to TRBD1 (5 bases). V was cut by 3 bases and J by 8 bases, with 16 bases left in between. The V gene's germline CDR1 is MGHDK and CDR2 SYGVNS. This CDR3 has 15 residues. Full variable domain (remainder filled in from reference TRBV25-1 and TRBJ1-4): EADIYQTPRYLVIGTGKKITLECSQTMGHDKMYWYQQDPGMELHLIHYSYGVNSTEKGDLSSESTVSRIRTEHFPLTLESARPSHTSQYLCASSEDQGIEEKLFFGSGTQLSVL.

The rearrangement links TRBV19 to TRBJ1-2; D not certain. CDR3 size: 15 residues. The germline V gene has CDR1 LNHDA and CDR2 SQIVND (reference sequence). The germline V and J ends were trimmed by 4 bases and 4 bases, with 16 bases remaining between them. The CDR3 DNA is TGTGCCAGTAGTACGGTCGGGTCTTTCGGCTATGGCTACACCTTC. Its protein is CASSTVGSFGYGYTF.

The chain links TRBV29-1 to TRBJ2-1, with TRBD2 matching 8 bases. This CDR3 contains 14 residues. Unmatched junction bases numbered 9, after V lost 5 bases and J lost 6 bases. Germline V gives CDR1 SQVTM, CDR2 ANQGSEA. The CDR3 loop reads CSVSHSGAPNEQFF. CDR3 nucleotides: TGCAGCGTTTCCCATAGCGGGGCGCCCAATGAGCAGTTCTTC.

This clone was observed a handful of times. The sample carries other DNA sequences with the same CDR3. This chain joins TRBV18 and TRBJ1-2; the match to TRBD1 covers 11 bases. The CDR3 totals 17 residues. Germline lookup yields CDR1 KGHSH and CDR2 LQKENI. Losses at the gene ends were 3 bases for V and 5 bases for J; bases not matched to a gene: 11. CDR3 residues: CASSPQTGTGGSYGYTF. The CDR3 nucleotides read TGTGCCAGCTCACCCCAGACCGGGACAGGGGGATCTTATGGCTACACCTTC.

The J gene is TRBJ1-2, the V gene TRBV7-9; a possible D gene is TRBD1 (6 bases). V lost 5 bases to trimming and J lost 2 bases, with 24 bases between them. CDR3 length: 18 residues. CDR1 and CDR2 from the germline V gene are SEHNR and FQNEAQ (reference sequence). The CDR3 sequence is CASSPGRDILIKNYGYTF. The CDR3 DNA follows: TGTGCCAGCAGCCCCGGCCGGGACATATTAATTAAGAACTATGGCTACACCTTC.

The CDR3 reads CASSTRTGVYEQYF. CDR3 DNA sequence: TGTGCCAGCAGCACCCGGACAGGAGTCTACGAGCAGTACTTC. The J gene is TRBJ2-7, the V gene TRBV13; TRBD1 matches at 7 bases. J was trimmed by 3 bases and V by 5 bases; bases with no gene match: 7. Germline V gives CDR1 PRHDT, CDR2 FYEKMQ (reference sequence). CDR3 length equals 14 residues.

The V and J genes are TRBV9 and TRBJ2-2; D call uncertain. Germline CDR1 reads SGDLS; CDR2 reads YYNGEE. The CDR3 has 14 amino acids. The ends were cut back, 3 bases at V and 5 bases at J, with 11 bases in the middle. The CDR3 nucleotides read TGTGCCAGCAGCGGACGAGGAAAGACCGGGGAGCTGTTTTTT. It translates to CASSGRGKTGELFF.